This entry describes one T cell receptor beta chain. What it binds is unknown. The data are from a study of cytomegalovirus exposure and HLA in healthy donors. Study results and limitations: TRBV6-2, TRBV6-3 and some other V segments were excluded as indistinguishable. CMV serostatus was the only immune exposure information that was available. Among TCR beta chains of equal frequency, HLA-associated ones were more clonally expanded in a later analysis. Associated with cytomegalovirus, according to the listing, were 150 to 200 TCR beta chains.

The PCR had 60 Vbeta and 13 Jbeta primers. Measured with immunoSEQ multiplex PCR; TCRdb has only the in-frame clones, and not every one. The sample lists approximately 190,000 clones, over 75% occurring once. The germline gives CDR1 SGDLS, CDR2 YYNGEE. There are 21 residues in the CDR3. Trimming cost V 0 bases and J 2 bases; bases outside gene matches: 14. This TCR was sampled from a man between 45 and 60 years old in good health and CMV-seronegative. The material sequenced was PBMCs. This chain connects TRBV9 to TRBJ2-6; 10 nucleotides align to TRBD2. The DNA for the CDR3 is TGTGCCAGCAGCGTAGGGTTGCGGGACAGCGGGGGGGTCACTGGGGCCAACGTCCTGACTTTC. Translation gives CASSVGLRDSGGVTGANVLTF. Full variable domain (remainder filled in from reference TRBV9 and TRBJ2-6): DSGVTQTPKHLITATGQRVTLRCSPRSGDLSVYWYQQSLDQGLQFLIQYYNGEERAKGNILERFSAQQFPDLHSELNLSSLELGDSALYFCASSVGLRDSGGVTGANVLTFGAGSRLTVL.